The source of this T cell receptor (beta chain) is a study of cytomegalovirus exposure and HLA in healthy donors. For the study at large: The 500 to 750 first-cohort repertoires and the approximately 130 validation repertoires shared the same platform, a later analysis reported.

Concerning this clone: Its target is unknown.

Study conclusions and caveats: The CMV antigen specificity of a few CMV-associated chains was confirmed through in vitro analysis. Rarity marked most TCR sequences, yet some public TCRs occurred in many donors. Cytomegalovirus association was assigned to approximately 180 TCR beta chains.

Generated by immunoSEQ multiplex PCR, the TCRdb table keeps only in-frame clones and is missing some. This sample has 260,000 or so clones, with approximately 87% found just once. In germline, CDR1 is SGHAT, CDR2 FQDESV (reference sequence). V lost 5 bases, J lost 5 bases, and 9 bases lay in between. The CDR3 contains 12 residues. The receptor was derived from a woman between 18 and 29 years old in good health and CMV-seronegative. The J gene is TRBJ1-1, the V gene TRBV11-1; D unclear. Sequencing was performed on PBMCs. CDR3 bases: TGTGCCAGCAGCCCGGGTGAAACTGAAGCTTTCTTT. Its translation: CASSPGETEAFF. The complete variable domain, with remaining parts taken from reference TRBV11-1 and TRBJ1-1, reads EAEVAQSPRYKITEKSQAVAFWCDPISGHATLYWYRQILGQGPELLVQFQDESVVDDSQLPKDRFSAERLKGVDSTLKIQPAELGDSAMYLCASSPGETEAFFGQGTRLTVV.